This is a list of T cell receptor beta chains from one sample in a study of blood T cell repertoires in COVID-19. Assay used: immunoSEQ multiplex PCR; TCRdb lists only in-frame clones, some missing. The sample has around 260,000 clones; 70% to 90% are singletons. The sequenced material came from peripheral blood. The receptors originated from a woman aged 45-65 years with acute or convalescent COVID-19. Both conserved end residues are part of each CDR3. D genes are given only for firm matches. The size of a clone is reported for some rows only, either as once, few or many, or as a class for expanded clones.

d_call | j_call | v_call | clone_size | cdr3_nt | cdr3_aa
TRBD1 | TRBJ1-1 | TRBV12-5 | NA | TGTGCTAGTGGGACAGGGGGATGGGGCACTGAAGCTTTCTTT | CASGTGGWGTEAFF
TRBD2 | TRBJ2-3 | TRBV18 | NA | TGTGCCAGCTCACCACAGCGGGAGAGGATGGTTTTGTCGGGCACAGATACGCAGTATTTT | CASSPQRERMVLSGTDTQYF
NA | TRBJ2-1 | TRBV11-3 | NA | TGTGCCAGCAGCTTAGGCCTAGACTCCAATGAGCAGTTCTTC | CASSLGLDSNEQFF
TRBD1 | TRBJ2-2 | TRBV2 | NA | TGTGCCAGCAGTGAACAGGGGGCGCACACCGGGGAGCTGTTTTTT | CASSEQGAHTGELFF
NA | TRBJ2-1 | TRBV24-1 | NA | TGTGCCACCAGCCTGACCCCCGGCGGGAAGCAGTTCTTC | CATSLTPGGKQFF
NA | TRBJ1-1 | TRBV10-3 | few | TGTGCCATCAGTGAGTCAGGGGCCACTGAAGCTTTCTTT | CAISESGATEAFF
NA | TRBJ2-3 | TRBV7-2 | NA | TGTGCCAGCAGCCCCCGGGTGGGCACAGATACGCAGTATTTT | CASSPRVGTDTQYF
TRBD1 | TRBJ1-5 | TRBV6-5 | NA | TGTGCCAGCATTACTAGACAGGGGGACAATCAGCCCCAGCATTTT | CASITRQGDNQPQHF
NA | TRBJ2-7 | TRBV5-8 | NA | TGTGCCAGCAGCTCCAGGGTCGAGCAGTACTTC | CASSSRVEQYF
TRBD2 | TRBJ2-1 | TRBV18 | NA | TGTGCCAGCTCAAGGGACTACCAGTACAATGAGCAGTTCTTC | CASSRDYQYNEQFF
NA | TRBJ1-3 | TRBV9 | NA | TGTGCCAGCAGTCCAGGGTTCGGAAACACCATATATTTT | CASSPGFGNTIYF
TRBD1 | TRBJ2-7 | TRBV5-5 | NA | TGTGCCAGCAGCTTGGTTTGGGACAGGGGCCGGGAGCAGTACTTC | CASSLVWDRGREQYF
NA | TRBJ2-7 | TRBV28 | NA | TGTGCCAGCAGTTTCACGTTACTACGCCTCTCCTACGAGCAGTACTTC | CASSFTLLRLSYEQYF
TRBD2 | TRBJ2-1 | TRBV18 | NA | TGTGCCAGCTCACCACCGGGACTAGCGGGAGACCATGAGCAGTTCTTC | CASSPPGLAGDHEQFF
NA | TRBJ2-1 | TRBV6-5 | NA | TGTGCCAGCAGAGATTATCGGAGCTCCTACAATGAGCAGTTCTTC | CASRDYRSSYNEQFF
TRBD2 | TRBJ2-7 | TRBV18 | once | TGTGCCAGCTCACCGTCAATAGCGGGACCAGTCAGGACCGGCGAGCAGTACTTC | CASSPSIAGPVRTGEQYF
NA | TRBJ2-7 | TRBV5-1 | few | TGCGCCAGCAGCCCAACAGCTTTCTTCGAGCAGTACTTC | CASSPTAFFEQYF
NA | TRBJ1-3 | TRBV6-5 | NA | TGTGCCAGCAGCAGGCCAGGGGCTGGAAACACCATATATTTT | CASSRPGAGNTIYF
NA | TRBJ2-3 | TRBV25-1 | NA | TGTGCCAGCAGCGCCGCGAACAGGGAGACAGATACGCAGTATTTT | CASSAANRETDTQYF
TRBD1 | TRBJ2-7 | TRBV28 | NA | TGTGCCAGCAGTTTAGATAGGGGGCCGCAGTACTTC | CASSLDRGPQYF
TRBD1 | TRBJ1-1 | TRBV6-5 | NA | TGTGCCAGCAGGGGGGACAGGGTGGAAACTGAAGCTTTCTTT | CASRGDRVETEAFF
NA | TRBJ1-4 | TRBV2 | NA | TGTGCCAGCAGTGAACAGGGTGAAAAACTGTTTTTT | CASSEQGEKLFF
TRBD2 | TRBJ2-3 | TRBV5-4 | NA | TGTGCCAGCAGCCTACCGGGACTAGCGGGAGGGCGGGCAGATACGCAGTATTTT | CASSLPGLAGGRADTQYF
NA | TRBJ1-1 | TRBV28 | NA | TGTGCCAGCAGTTTACCGGGAAGTTACACTGAAGCTTTCTTT | CASSLPGSYTEAFF
NA | TRBJ2-5 | TRBV7-3 | NA | TGTGCCAGCAGTCGAACAAGGGGACTCAACCCCGCAGCTCAAGAGACCCAGTACTTC | CASSRTRGLNPAAQETQYF
NA | TRBJ2-5 | TRBV15 | NA | TGTGCCACCAGCAGAGAAGGAAAAGGAGGAGGTCGAGAGACCCAGTACTTC | CATSREGKGGGRETQYF
TRBD1 | TRBJ2-2 | TRBV7-9 | NA | TGTGCCAGCAGGTCAATCCCACAGGGGTTTGGCACCGGGGAGCTGTTTTTT | CASRSIPQGFGTGELFF
NA | TRBJ1-1 | TRBV6-5 | NA | TGTGCCAGCAGTTACCGGGGGTGGACTGAAGCTTTCTTT | CASSYRGWTEAFF
TRBD1 | TRBJ2-4 | TRBV15 | NA | TGTGCCACCAGCCGAGGACAGGGGGTGGACAAAAACATTCAGTACTTC | CATSRGQGVDKNIQYF
NA | TRBJ2-7 | TRBV6-5 | NA | TGTGCCAGCAGTTACGGGACGGGGGACTCCTACGAGCAGTACTTC | CASSYGTGDSYEQYF
NA | TRBJ2-7 | TRBV9 | NA | TGTGCCAGCAGCGTAGAGGGAGGCCCCTACGAGCAGTACTTC | CASSVEGGPYEQYF
TRBD1 | TRBJ2-1 | TRBV5-1 | NA | TGCGCCAGCAGCTTGGTGACAGGGGAATACAATGAGCAGTTCTTC | CASSLVTGEYNEQFF